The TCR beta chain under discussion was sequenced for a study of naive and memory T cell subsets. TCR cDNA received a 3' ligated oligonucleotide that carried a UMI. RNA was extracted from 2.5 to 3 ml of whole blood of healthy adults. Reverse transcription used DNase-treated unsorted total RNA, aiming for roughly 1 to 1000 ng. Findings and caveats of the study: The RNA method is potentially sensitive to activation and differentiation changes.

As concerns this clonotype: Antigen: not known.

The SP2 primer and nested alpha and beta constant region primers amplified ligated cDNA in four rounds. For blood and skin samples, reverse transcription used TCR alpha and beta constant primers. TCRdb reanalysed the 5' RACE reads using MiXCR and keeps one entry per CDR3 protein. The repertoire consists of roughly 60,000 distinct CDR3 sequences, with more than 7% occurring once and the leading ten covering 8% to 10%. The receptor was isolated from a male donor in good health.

The CDR3 sequence: CASSASGAPYEQYF. DNA for the CDR3: TGTGCCAGTAGTGCCTCGGGGGCTCCCTACGAGCAGTACTTC. V is TRBV19 and J is TRBJ2-7; the D call may be TRBD1 or TRBD2 (6 bases each). Germline CDR1 LNHDA, CDR2 SQIVND (reference sequence). The CDR3 spans 14 residues. V gave up 5 bases and J gave up 2 bases, with 13 bases separating them.